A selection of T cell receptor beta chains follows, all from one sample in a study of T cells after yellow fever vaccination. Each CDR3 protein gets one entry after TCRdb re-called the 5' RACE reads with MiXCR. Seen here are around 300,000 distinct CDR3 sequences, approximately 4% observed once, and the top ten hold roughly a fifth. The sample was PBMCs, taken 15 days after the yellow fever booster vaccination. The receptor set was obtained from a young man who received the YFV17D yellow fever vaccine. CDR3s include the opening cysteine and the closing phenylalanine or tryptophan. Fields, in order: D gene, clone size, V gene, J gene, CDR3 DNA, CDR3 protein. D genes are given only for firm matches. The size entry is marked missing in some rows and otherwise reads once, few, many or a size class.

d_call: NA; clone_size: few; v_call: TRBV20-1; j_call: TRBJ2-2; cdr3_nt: TGCAGTGCCGCCCGGACTGGGAACACCGGGGAGCTGTTTTTT; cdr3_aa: CSAARTGNTGELFF
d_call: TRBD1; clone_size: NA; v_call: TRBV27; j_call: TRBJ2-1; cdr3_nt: TGTGCCAGCAGTGAAGGGACAGGGGGCTACAATGAGCAGTTCTTC; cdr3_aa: CASSEGTGGYNEQFF
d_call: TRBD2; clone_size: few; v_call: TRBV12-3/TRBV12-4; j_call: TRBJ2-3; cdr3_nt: TGTGCCAGCAAGAGAAGCGGGGGGGCCGGAGATACGCAGTATTTT; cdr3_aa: CASKRSGGAGDTQYF
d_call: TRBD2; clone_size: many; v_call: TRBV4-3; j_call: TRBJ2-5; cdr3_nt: TGCGCCAGCAGCCAAGAAAGTGGGGGGGATCAAGAGACCCAGTACTTC; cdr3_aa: CASSQESGGDQETQYF
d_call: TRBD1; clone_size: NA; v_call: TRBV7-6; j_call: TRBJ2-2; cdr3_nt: TGTGCCAGCAGCGAAAGACAGGGGGCTGGCACCGGGGAGCTGTTTTTT; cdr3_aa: CASSERQGAGTGELFF
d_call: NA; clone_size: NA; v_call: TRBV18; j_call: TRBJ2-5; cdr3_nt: TGTGCCAGCTCACCACCGCTAATCCCCCAAGAGACCCAGTACTTC; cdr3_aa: CASSPPLIPQETQYF
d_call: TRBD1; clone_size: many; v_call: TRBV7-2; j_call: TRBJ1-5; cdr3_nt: TGTGCCAGCAGCTCTACAGGGGGCGATGGATATCAGCCCCAGCATTTT; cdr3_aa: CASSSTGGDGYQPQHF
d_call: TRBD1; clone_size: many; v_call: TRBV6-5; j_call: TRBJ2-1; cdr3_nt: TGTGCCAGCAGTTATAGGGACAGGGGGCGGGCTGAGCAGTTCTTC; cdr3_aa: CASSYRDRGRAEQFF
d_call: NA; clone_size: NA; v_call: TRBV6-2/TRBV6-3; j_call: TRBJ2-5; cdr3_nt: TGTGCCAGCGGAGGGGACGGAGAGACCCAGTACTTC; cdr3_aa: CASGGDGETQYF
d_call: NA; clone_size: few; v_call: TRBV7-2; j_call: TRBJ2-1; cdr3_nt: TGTGCCAGCAGCTTAGCTTCGTTTGCAGGGATCGGCTCCTACAATGAGCAGTTCTTC; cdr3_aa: CASSLASFAGIGSYNEQFF
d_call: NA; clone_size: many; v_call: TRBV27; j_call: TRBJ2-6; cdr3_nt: TGTGCCAGCAGGAGCTCTGGGGCCAACGTCCTGACTTTC; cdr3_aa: CASRSSGANVLTF
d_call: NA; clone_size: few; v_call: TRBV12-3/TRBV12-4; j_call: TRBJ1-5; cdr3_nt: TGTGCCAGCAAGACGGGACGGCATAGCAATCAGCCCCAGCATTTT; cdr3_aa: CASKTGRHSNQPQHF
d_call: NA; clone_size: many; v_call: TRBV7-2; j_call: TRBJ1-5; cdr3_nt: TGTGCCAGCAGCTTCGGAGGGGGGCGTAGCAATCAGCCCCAGCATTTT; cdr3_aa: CASSFGGGRSNQPQHF
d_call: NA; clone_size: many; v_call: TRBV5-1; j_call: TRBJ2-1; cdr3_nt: TGCGCCAGCAGCTTGGCGTCCGTTACCTACAATGAGCAGTTCTTC; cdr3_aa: CASSLASVTYNEQFF
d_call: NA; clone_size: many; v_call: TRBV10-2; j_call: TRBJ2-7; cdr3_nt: TGCGCCAGCGATGGGTCCGGGACGCACTACGAGCAGTACTTC; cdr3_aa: CASDGSGTHYEQYF
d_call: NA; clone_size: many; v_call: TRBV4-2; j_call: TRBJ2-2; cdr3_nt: TGTGCCAGCAGCCTAGGTTCGGGTGCGTGGACCGGGGAGCTGTTTTTT; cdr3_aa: CASSLGSGAWTGELFF
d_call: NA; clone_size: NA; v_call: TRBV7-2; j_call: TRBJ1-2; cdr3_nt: TGTGCCAGCAGCCCCCTACCCTCAGAAGGGGGCTACACCTTC; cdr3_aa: CASSPLPSEGGYTF
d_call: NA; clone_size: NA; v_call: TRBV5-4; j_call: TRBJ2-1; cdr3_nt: TGTGCCAGCAGCTCCGATTTCCACAATGAGCAGTTCTTC; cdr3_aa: CASSSDFHNEQFF
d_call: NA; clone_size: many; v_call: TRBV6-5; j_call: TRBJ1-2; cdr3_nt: TGTGCCAGCAGTTCAGTCGGGGATTACTATGGCTACACCTTC; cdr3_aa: CASSSVGDYYGYTF
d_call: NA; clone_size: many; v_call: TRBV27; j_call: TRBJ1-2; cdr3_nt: TGTGCCAGCAGCCAGCCGGGGGCACCCTACACCTTC; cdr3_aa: CASSQPGAPYTF
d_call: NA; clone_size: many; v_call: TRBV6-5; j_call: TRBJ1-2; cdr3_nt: TGTGCCAGCAGGACGGCAGGGGCTAACTATGGCTACACCTTC; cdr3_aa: CASRTAGANYGYTF
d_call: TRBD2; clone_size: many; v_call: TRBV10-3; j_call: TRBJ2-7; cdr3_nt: TGTGCCTCCGGGGGACAAGCGGGGGGCTACGAGCAGTACTTC; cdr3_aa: CASGGQAGGYEQYF
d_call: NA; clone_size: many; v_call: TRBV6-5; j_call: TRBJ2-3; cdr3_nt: TGTGCCAGCAGTTCTCGAGAGGTCACAGATACGCAGTATTTT; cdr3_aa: CASSSREVTDTQYF
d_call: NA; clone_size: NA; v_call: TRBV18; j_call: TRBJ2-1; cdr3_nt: TGTGCCAGCTCACCCCAAGTTAAAGGACACAATGAGCAGTTCTTC; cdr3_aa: CASSPQVKGHNEQFF
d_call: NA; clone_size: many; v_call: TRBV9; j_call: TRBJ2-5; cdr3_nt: TGTGCCAGCAGCTCCGCGGACAGCGATCTCGGGACCCAGTACTTC; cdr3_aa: CASSSADSDLGTQYF
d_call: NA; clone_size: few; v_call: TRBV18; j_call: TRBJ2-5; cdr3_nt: TGTGCCAGCTCACCGGGACGGGCCGGGGAGACCCAGTACTTC; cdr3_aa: CASSPGRAGETQYF
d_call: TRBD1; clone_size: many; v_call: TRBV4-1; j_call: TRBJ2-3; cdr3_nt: TGCGCCAGCAGAGAGACAGGGGGCAAGGCAGATACGCAGTATTTT; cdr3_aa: CASRETGGKADTQYF
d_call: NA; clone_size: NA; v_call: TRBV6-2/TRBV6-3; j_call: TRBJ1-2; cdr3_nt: TGTGCCAGCAGTTACACCAACAGGGATGGCTACACCTTC; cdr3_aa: CASSYTNRDGYTF
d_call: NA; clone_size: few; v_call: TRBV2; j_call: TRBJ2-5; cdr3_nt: TGTGCCAGCACTATAAACCAAGAGACCCAGTACTTC; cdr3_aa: CASTINQETQYF
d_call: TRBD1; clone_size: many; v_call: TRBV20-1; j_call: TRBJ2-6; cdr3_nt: TGCAGTGCTAGAGAAGTAAGGACAGGGAGCTCTGGGGCCAACGTCCTGACTTTC; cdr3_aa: CSAREVRTGSSGANVLTF
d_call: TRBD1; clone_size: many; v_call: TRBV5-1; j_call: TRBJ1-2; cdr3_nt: TGCGCCAGCAGCTTGGAGTGGACAGGGACAACTAACTATGGCTACACCTTC; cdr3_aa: CASSLEWTGTTNYGYTF
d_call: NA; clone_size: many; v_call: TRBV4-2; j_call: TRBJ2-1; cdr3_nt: TGTGCCAGCAGCGCGGACATCGGCTCCTACAATGAGCAGTTCTTC; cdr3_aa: CASSADIGSYNEQFF
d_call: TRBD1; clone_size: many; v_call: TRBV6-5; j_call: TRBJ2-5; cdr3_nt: TGTGCCAGCAGTTACTCCAGGACAGGGGGCGGGGAGACCCAGTACTTC; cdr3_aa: CASSYSRTGGGETQYF
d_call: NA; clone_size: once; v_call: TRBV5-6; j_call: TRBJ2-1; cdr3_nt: TGTGCCAGCAGCCCGGGGCGGCTAGGGGAATGGGTGAATGAGCAGTTCTTC; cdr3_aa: CASSPGRLGEWVNEQFF
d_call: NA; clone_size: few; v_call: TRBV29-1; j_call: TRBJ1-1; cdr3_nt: TGCAGCGTTGAACGGACCAACAATCCGGTGGCTTTCTTT; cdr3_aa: CSVERTNNPVAFF
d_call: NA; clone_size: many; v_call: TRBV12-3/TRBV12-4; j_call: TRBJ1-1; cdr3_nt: TGTGCCAGCAGCCTCCCACCCGGCAGGGGAGCTTTCTTT; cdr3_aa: CASSLPPGRGAFF
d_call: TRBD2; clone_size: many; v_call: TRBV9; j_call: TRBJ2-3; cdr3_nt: TGTGCCAGCAGCGCCCCGGTGAGCGGGGGGGTCACAGATACGCAGTATTTT; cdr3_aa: CASSAPVSGGVTDTQYF
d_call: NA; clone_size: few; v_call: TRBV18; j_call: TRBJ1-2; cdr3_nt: TGTGCCAGCTCTCTAACAGGGAGTAGTGGCTACACCTTC; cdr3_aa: CASSLTGSSGYTF
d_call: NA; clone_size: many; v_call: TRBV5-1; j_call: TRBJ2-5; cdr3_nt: TGCGCCAGCAGCTTGATGTTGGGTGGCCAAGAGACCCAGTACTTC; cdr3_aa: CASSLMLGGQETQYF
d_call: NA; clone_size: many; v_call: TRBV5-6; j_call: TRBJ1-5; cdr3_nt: TGTGCCAGCAGCTCATTCCCAGGGGATAGCAATCAGCCCCAGCATTTT; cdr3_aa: CASSSFPGDSNQPQHF
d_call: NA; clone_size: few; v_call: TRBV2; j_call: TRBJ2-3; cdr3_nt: TGTGCCAGCAGTAACTTAGCGGATTCAGATACGCAGTATTTT; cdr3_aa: CASSNLADSDTQYF
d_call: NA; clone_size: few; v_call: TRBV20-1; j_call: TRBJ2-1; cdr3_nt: TGCAGTGCTAGAGAGCCGTTGGGTCGGGGGTCCTACAATGAGCAGTTCTTC; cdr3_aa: CSAREPLGRGSYNEQFF
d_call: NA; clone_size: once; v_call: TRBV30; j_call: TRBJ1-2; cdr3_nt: TGTGCCTGGAGATGGGGGGATGGCTACACCTTC; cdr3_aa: CAWRWGDGYTF
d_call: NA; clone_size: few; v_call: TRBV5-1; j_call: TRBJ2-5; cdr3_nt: TGCGCCAGCAGCTTGGCCGCGGGCCCTCAAGAGACCCAGTACTTC; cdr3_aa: CASSLAAGPQETQYF
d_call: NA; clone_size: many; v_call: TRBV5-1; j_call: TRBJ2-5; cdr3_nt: TGCGCCAGCACAGGGCCCCAGGACCAAGAGACCCAGTACTTC; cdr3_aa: CASTGPQDQETQYF
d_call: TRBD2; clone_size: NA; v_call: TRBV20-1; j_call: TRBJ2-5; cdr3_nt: TGCAGTGGAGGGTTGCGGCGGGGGGATCAAGAGACCCAGTACTTC; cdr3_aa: CSGGLRRGDQETQYF
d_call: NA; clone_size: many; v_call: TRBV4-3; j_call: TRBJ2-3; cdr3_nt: TGCGCCAGCAGCCAAGAACCCCAAGGGTATACGCAGTATTTT; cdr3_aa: CASSQEPQGYTQYF
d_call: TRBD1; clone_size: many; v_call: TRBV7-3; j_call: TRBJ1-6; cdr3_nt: TGTGCCAGCAGCTTCGACAGGGGATCACCCCTCCACTTT; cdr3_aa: CASSFDRGSPLHF
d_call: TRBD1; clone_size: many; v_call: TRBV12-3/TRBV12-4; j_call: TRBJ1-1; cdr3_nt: TGTGCCAGCAGTACAGACAGGGGAAGGGTGAACACTGAAGCTTTCTTT; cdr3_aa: CASSTDRGRVNTEAFF
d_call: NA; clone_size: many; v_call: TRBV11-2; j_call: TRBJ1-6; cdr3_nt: TGTGCCAGCAGCTTACAGGGTTCACCCCTCCACTTT; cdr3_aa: CASSLQGSPLHF
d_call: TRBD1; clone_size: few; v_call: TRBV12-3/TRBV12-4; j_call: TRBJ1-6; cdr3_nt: TGTGCCAGCAGGAATACAGGGGGCGCCGGGGATTCACCCCTCCACTTT; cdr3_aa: CASRNTGGAGDSPLHF
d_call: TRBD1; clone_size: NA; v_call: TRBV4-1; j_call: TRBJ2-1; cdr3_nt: TGCGCCAGCAGCCAAGGACAGGGCGAATGGGACTCCTACAATGAGCAGTTCTTC; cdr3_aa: CASSQGQGEWDSYNEQFF
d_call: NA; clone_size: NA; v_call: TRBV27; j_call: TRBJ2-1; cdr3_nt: TGTGCCAGCAGTTTATACAGAGACAATGAGCAGTTCTTC; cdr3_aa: CASSLYRDNEQFF
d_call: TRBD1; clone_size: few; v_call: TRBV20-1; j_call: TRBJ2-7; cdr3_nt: TGCAGTGGAATCGACAGGGGGACCTACGAGCAGTACTTC; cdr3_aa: CSGIDRGTYEQYF
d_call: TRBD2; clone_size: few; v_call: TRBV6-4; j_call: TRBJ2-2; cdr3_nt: TGTGCCAGCAGTGACTCAACAAGCGGGGGAACCGGGGAGCTGTTTTTT; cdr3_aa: CASSDSTSGGTGELFF
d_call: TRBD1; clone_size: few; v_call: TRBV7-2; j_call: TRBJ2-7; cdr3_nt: TGTGCCAGCAGCCTGGACAGGGGGCCTCTTTACGAGCAGTACTTC; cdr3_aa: CASSLDRGPLYEQYF
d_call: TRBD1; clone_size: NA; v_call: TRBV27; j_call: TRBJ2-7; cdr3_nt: TGTGCCAGCAGCTTATCCTGGACAGGGGGTCGGTACGAGCAGTACTTC; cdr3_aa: CASSLSWTGGRYEQYF
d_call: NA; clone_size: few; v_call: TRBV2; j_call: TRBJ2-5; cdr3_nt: TGTGCCAGCAACCCCGCAGACAGAGGGACCCAGTACTTC; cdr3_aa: CASNPADRGTQYF
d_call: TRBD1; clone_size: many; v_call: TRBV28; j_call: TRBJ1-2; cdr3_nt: TGTGCCAGCAGTTCTACAGGGGGCGATTATGGCTACACCTTC; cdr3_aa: CASSSTGGDYGYTF